The 22 T cell receptor beta chains in this list originate from one sample, sequenced in a study of T cell responses to AZD1222 COVID-19 vaccine. TCRdb keeps only in-frame clones here, not all; method: immunoSEQ multiplex PCR. The repertoire includes fewer than 120,000 clones, about 85% of them detected once, and 3.2% sits in the top ten. Material: peripheral blood, obtained on day 0 of AZD1222 vaccination. The receptors shown here come from an adult in good health.

The chain links TRBV5-1 to TRBJ2-5; 10 bases are shared with TRBD2. The ends lost 4 bases at V and 2 bases at J; junction bases unmatched: 8. Germline CDR1 is SGHRS and CDR2 is YFSETQ. The CDR3 extends over 16 amino acids. CDR3 coding DNA: TGCGCCAGCAGCCCAGAGCGGGGGGGAAGGCAAGAGACCCAGTACTTC. Amino acids: CASSPERGGRQETQYF.

The rearrangement joins TRBV2 to TRBJ1-2; TRBD1 agrees at 8 bases. The germline gives CDR1 SNHLY, CDR2 FYNNEI. The J segment lost 8 bases and the V segment lost 6 bases, leaving 17 bases of the junction unmatched. This CDR3 comprises 16 residues. The CDR3 here is CASSDGTGISKDGYTF. The DNA of the CDR3 is TGTGCCAGCAGCGATGGGACAGGAATTAGTAAGGACGGCTACACCTTC.

The V and J genes are TRBV7-9 and TRBJ1-5; D unclear. The CDR3 length is 14 residues. V was pared by 5 bases and J by 0 bases, with 8 bases between. CDR1 and CDR2 (germline): SEHNR, FQNEAQ (reference sequence). The DNA of the CDR3 is TGTGCCAGCAGCCATGGAGCTAGCAATCAGCCCCAGCATTTT. Protein: CASSHGASNQPQHF.

The chain employs TRBV29-1 and TRBJ1-1, with 8 bases aligning to TRBD1. The junction had 7 bases not matched to a gene; V was cut back by 6 bases and J by 4 bases. This CDR3 contains 13 residues. Germline loops: CDR1 SQVTM, CDR2 ANQGSEA. The CDR3 DNA reads as TGCAGCGTCCAGGGGGCGATAGGCACTGAAGCTTTCTTT. Translation gives CSVQGAIGTEAFF. The full variable domain, rest sourced from reference TRBV29-1 and TRBJ1-1, is SAVISQKPSRDICQRGTSLTIQCQVDSQVTMMFWYRQQPGQSLTLIATANQGSEATYESGFVIDKFPISRPNLTFSTLTVSNMSPEDSSIYLCSVQGAIGTEAFFGQGTRLTVV.

The chain combines TRBV28 with TRBJ1-5; 9 bases agree with TRBD1. V trimming: 10 bases; J trimming: 7 bases; junction bases outside the gene matches: 8. Germline V gene data show CDR1 as MDHEN and CDR2 as SYDVKM. This CDR3 region has 13 residues. The CDR3, as DNA: TGTGCCATCCAAACAGGGGGCTGGCAGCCCCAGCATTTT. It translates to CAIQTGGWQPQHF.

The rearrangement links TRBV28 to TRBJ1-2; D call uncertain. V was shortened by 2 bases and J by 2 bases, with 0 bases between the two germline ends. Germline V gene lookup returns CDR1 MDHEN and CDR2 SYDVKM. The CDR3 is 11 residues long. CDR3 protein: CASSLNYGYTF. The CDR3 DNA reads as TGTGCCAGCAGTTTAAACTATGGCTACACCTTC.

This clone was recorded once. V gene TRBV4-3 combines with J gene TRBJ2-7; D gene ambiguous. The CDR3 has 13 residues. Germline V CDR1 and CDR2: LGHNA, YSLEER. Trimming cost V 0 bases and J 7 bases, with 10 bases left between them. This chain's CDR3 is CASSQEALGEQYF. The CDR3 nucleotides are TGCGCCAGCAGCCAAGAGGCCCTTGGGGAGCAGTACTTC.

This sequence joins TRBV7-2 and TRBJ1-1; D call uncertain. Germline loops: CDR1 SGHTA, CDR2 FQGNSA. Trimming shortened V by 1 base and J by 1 base, and 13 bases separated the two germline ends. The CDR3 has 16 residues. The CDR3 region is CASSLVGGLGNTEAFF. CDR3 nucleotide sequence: TGTGCCAGCAGCTTAGTCGGAGGGCTAGGGAACACTGAAGCTTTCTTT.

The rearrangement joins TRBV28 to TRBJ1-4; D ambiguous. There are 14 residues in the CDR3. The germline V gene encodes CDR1 MDHEN and CDR2 SYDVKM. V was trimmed by 6 bases and J by 5 bases, leaving 13 bases between them. CDR3 residues: CASSLRGGNEKLFF. The CDR3 DNA is TGTGCCAGCAGCCTCCGCGGTGGGAATGAAAAACTGTTTTTT.

The chain recombines TRBV6-1 with TRBJ2-5, with 7 bases fitting TRBD1. J lost 1 base, V lost 6 bases, and 8 bases had no gene match. Per the germline V gene, CDR1 is MNHNS and CDR2 is SASEGT. The CDR3 covers 15 residues. The CDR3 nucleotides are TGTGCCAGCAGCAAGTCGGGACAGACCCAAGAGACCCAGTACTTC. It translates to CASSKSGQTQETQYF.

This clone was detected only once. The chain combines TRBV29-1 with TRBJ2-7; 9 nucleotides align to TRBD1. Losses at the gene ends were 6 bases for V and 5 bases for J; bases not matched to a gene: 11. Germline V lookup: CDR1 SQVTM, CDR2 ANQGSEA. This CDR3 has 14 amino acids. The CDR3 nucleotides read TGCAGCGTCGTCGTTACGACAGGGGGGGACGAGCAGTACTTC. Its protein is CSVVVTTGGDEQYF.

The CDR3 reads CSVVIVSNSGYTF. For the CDR3, the DNA is TGCAGCGTTGTTATCGTATCCAATTCGGGCTACACCTTC. The chain couples TRBV29-1 to TRBJ1-2; D is undetermined. Germline V gene lookup returns CDR1 SQVTM and CDR2 ANQGSEA. The CDR3 runs 13 residues. Trimming pared 4 bases from V and 8 bases from J, leaving 17 bases between.

The chain uses TRBV3-1 (or the pseudogene TRBV3-2) and TRBJ1-2; D is possibly TRBD1 (5 bases). V lost 1 base to trimming and J lost 4 bases, with 13 bases between them. Germline V gene data show CDR1 as LGHDT and CDR2 as YNNKEL (reference sequence). The CDR3 totals 15 residues. CDR3 region: CASSQGTRSSYGYTF. The CDR3 nucleotides are TGTGCCAGCAGCCAAGGGACAAGAAGTTCCTATGGCTACACCTTC.

The V call is TRBV14, the J call TRBJ1-2; D is ambiguous. Per the germline V gene, CDR1 is SGHDN and CDR2 is FVKESK. The CDR3 length is 16 residues. The V gene lost 0 bases and the J gene lost 4 bases, with 15 bases spanning the gap. For the CDR3, the DNA is TGTGCCAGCAGCCAAGATTGGGGAGGCCTCCTCTATGGCTACACCTTC. Amino acid sequence: CASSQDWGGLLYGYTF.

V usage is TRBV4-3 and J usage is TRBJ1-1; D is ambiguous. The CDR3 is 14 amino acids. Per germline, CDR1 LGHNA and CDR2 YSLEER. V dropped 1 base and J dropped 1 base, with 7 bases sitting between them. Here the CDR3 reads CASSQGRQNTEAFF. CDR3 sequence (DNA): TGCGCCAGCAGCCAAGGTCGGCAGAACACTGAAGCTTTCTTT.

J is TRBJ1-1 and V is TRBV5-1; D remains ambiguous. V dropped 6 bases and J dropped 1 base, with 13 bases sitting between them. The germline gives CDR1 SGHRS, CDR2 YFSETQ. The CDR3 extends over 14 amino acids. The CDR3 sequence: CASTRRVGNTEAFF. DNA of the CDR3: TGCGCCAGCACGAGACGAGTGGGGAACACTGAAGCTTTCTTT.

This sequence joins TRBV6-1 and TRBJ1-4; a possible D gene is TRBD1 (5 bases). The V gene's germline CDR1 is MNHNS and CDR2 SASEGT. Trimming pared 2 bases from V and 2 bases from J, leaving 6 bases between. The CDR3 has 14 amino acids. The CDR3 spells CASSERGTNEKLFF. The CDR3 nucleotides read TGTGCCAGCAGTGAACGGGGGACTAATGAAAAACTGTTTTTT.

This chain joins TRBV19 and TRBJ2-7; D gene ambiguous. The ends were cut back, 2 bases at V and 1 base at J, with 9 bases in the middle. The germline V gene encodes CDR1 LNHDA and CDR2 SQIVND (reference sequence). The CDR3 has 14 amino acids. The CDR3 DNA sequence: TGTGCCAGTAGTATAAAGGCGCGGTCCTACGAGCAGTACTTC. Residues: CASSIKARSYEQYF. Supplemented by reference TRBV19 and TRBJ2-7, the full variable domain reads DGGITQSPKYLFRKEGQNVTLSCEQNLNHDAMYWYRQDPGQGLRLIYYSQIVNDFQKGDIAEGYSVSREKKESFPLTVTSAQKNPTAFYLCASSIKARSYEQYFGPGTRLTVT.

The chain links TRBV19 to TRBJ2-2; D is undetermined. CDR3 length equals 13 residues. The V gene's germline CDR1 is LNHDA and CDR2 SQIVND (reference sequence). The V and J ends lost 3 bases and 11 bases respectively, with 13 bases between them. The CDR3 DNA reads TGTGCCAGTAGTATCTGGCCACCGGTAGAGCTGTTTTTT. Translated, it gives CASSIWPPVELFF. The full variable domain, rest sourced from reference TRBV19 and TRBJ2-2, is DGGITQSPKYLFRKEGQNVTLSCEQNLNHDAMYWYRQDPGQGLRLIYYSQIVNDFQKGDIAEGYSVSREKKESFPLTVTSAQKNPTAFYLCASSIWPPVELFFGEGSRLTVL.

V gene TRBV29-1 combines with J gene TRBJ1-1, with 7 bases that match TRBD1. This CDR3 spans 13 amino acids. The V segment lost 1 base and the J segment 4 bases; nucleotides outside the gene matches: 3. The germline V gene has CDR1 SQVTM and CDR2 ANQGSEA. DNA of the CDR3: TGCAGCGTTGAAGCAGCAGGGGGCACTGAAGCTTTCTTT. Translating gives CSVEAAGGTEAFF.

The chain carries TRBV19 and TRBJ2-7; TRBD2 aligns across 8 bases. V dropped 5 bases and J dropped 5; count of bases not matched to a gene: 8. This CDR3 has 14 residues. Germline loops: CDR1 LNHDA, CDR2 SQIVND (reference sequence). The DNA of the CDR3 is TGTGCCAGTAGTGTGACTAGCGATTCGAACGAGCAGTACTTC. This gives the protein CASSVTSDSNEQYF.

This sequence joins TRBV27 and TRBJ1-6; weak D call: TRBD1 (5 bases). This CDR3 comprises 14 residues. Germline-derived CDR1 and CDR2 are MNHEY and SMNVEV (reference sequence). V lost 8 bases, J lost 9 bases, and 17 bases lay in between. CDR3 in DNA: TGTGCCAGCCACCCCCGTCGGGGCGGTTCACCCCTCCACTTT. Translation gives CASHPRRGGSPLHF.